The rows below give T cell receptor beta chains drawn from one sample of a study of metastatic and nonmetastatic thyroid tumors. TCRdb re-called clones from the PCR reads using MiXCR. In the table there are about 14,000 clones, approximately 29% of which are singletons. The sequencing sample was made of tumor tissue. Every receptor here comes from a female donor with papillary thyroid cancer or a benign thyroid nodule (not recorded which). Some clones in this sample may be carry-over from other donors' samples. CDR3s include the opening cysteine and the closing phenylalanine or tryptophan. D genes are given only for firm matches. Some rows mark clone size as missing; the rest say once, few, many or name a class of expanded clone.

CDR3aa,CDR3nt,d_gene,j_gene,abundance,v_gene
CASSLQGPGNTIYF,TGCGCCAGCAGCTTGCAGGGGCCAGGAAACACCATATATTTT,NA,TRBJ1-3,NA,TRBV5-1
CASSLIGQGQPQHF,TGCGCCAGCAGCTTGATTGGACAGGGTCAGCCCCAGCATTTT,TRBD1,TRBJ1-5,NA,TRBV5-1
CARSPGSYEQYF,TGTGCCAGAAGCCCGGGTTCCTACGAGCAGTACTTC,NA,TRBJ2-7,NA,TRBV11-1
CASSFGREETQYF,TGCGCCAGCAGCTTCGGGCGGGAAGAGACCCAGTACTTC,NA,TRBJ2-5,medium-sized,TRBV5-1
CASSMVAGLHGELFF,TGTGCCAGCAGCATGGTAGCGGGCCTCCACGGGGAGCTGTTTTTT,TRBD2,TRBJ2-2,NA,TRBV11-3
CASSQAAGTPYEQYF,TGCGCCAGCAGCCAAGCCGCAGGAACCCCCTACGAGCAGTACTTC,NA,TRBJ2-7,medium-sized,TRBV4-1
CASSLRGSGELTDTQYF,TGTGCCAGCAGCTTACGGGGTAGCGGGGAACTGACAGATACGCAGTATTTT,TRBD2,TRBJ2-3,NA,TRBV7-6
CATSAFGGETQYF,TGTGCCACCAGCGCCTTTGGTGGGGAGACCCAGTACTTC,NA,TRBJ2-5,many,TRBV15
CASSPEGDRIAYEQYF,TGTGCCAGCAGCCCCGAGGGGGACAGGATAGCCTACGAGCAGTACTTC,TRBD1,TRBJ2-7,medium-sized,TRBV7-8
CASIPRTGLQETQYF,TGTGCCAGCATCCCTAGGACAGGGTTACAAGAGACCCAGTACTTC,TRBD1,TRBJ2-5,NA,TRBV7-8
CATSSRTTYDTQYF,TGTGCCACCAGCAGTCGGACGACATACGATACGCAGTATTTT,NA,TRBJ2-3,NA,TRBV15
CSSSIAATAEAFF,TGTTCCAGTAGTATCGCGGCGACAGCTGAAGCTTTCTTT,NA,TRBJ1-1,NA,TRBV19
CASSPGRLAEIQETQYF,TGTGCCAGCAGCCCAGGTCGACTAGCGGAAATACAAGAGACCCAGTACTTC,TRBD2,TRBJ2-5,NA,TRBV7-6
CASSALTRGEGVKETEYF,TGTGCCAGCAGCGCCCTGACTCGCGGAGAGGGGGTGAAAGAGACCGAGTACTTC,NA,TRBJ2-5,NA,TRBV3-1
CASSQGFDTEAFF,TGTGCCAGCAGTCAGGGTTTTGACACTGAAGCTTTCTTT,NA,TRBJ1-1,NA,TRBV6-1
CASSISLAGSLNEQFF,TGTGCCAGTAGTATAAGTCTAGCGGGATCACTCAATGAGCAGTTCTTC,TRBD2,TRBJ2-1,NA,TRBV19
CASSSHLDTQYF,TGTGCCAGCAGCTCTCACCTAGATACGCAGTATTTT,NA,TRBJ2-3,NA,TRBV5-6
CASSFHPTRGEGYNSPLHF,TGTGCCAGCAGTTTCCACCCGACGAGAGGGGAGGGTTATAATTCACCCCTCCACTTT,NA,TRBJ1-6,NA,TRBV27
CASSLLGGTSSYEQYF,TGTGCCAGCAGCTTACTAGGGGGGACTAGCTCCTACGAGCAGTACTTC,TRBD2,TRBJ2-7,medium-sized,TRBV7-2
CASEVGRGEQYF,TGTGCCAGCGAGGTGGGACGGGGCGAGCAGTACTTC,NA,TRBJ2-7,large,TRBV11-3
CASIERPAPNNEQFF,TGTGCCAGCATCGAAAGGCCAGCGCCCAACAATGAGCAGTTCTTC,NA,TRBJ2-1,NA,TRBV7-8
CSAPGLARNSYNEQFF,TGCAGTGCTCCGGGACTAGCGCGAAACTCCTACAATGAGCAGTTCTTC,TRBD2,TRBJ2-1,NA,TRBV20-1
CASSPRGAGDTEAFF,TGTGCCAGCAGCCCCCGGGGGGCTGGGGACACTGAAGCTTTCTTT,NA,TRBJ1-1,many,TRBV2
CSARERGAKWSNVLTF,TGCAGTGCTAGAGAGAGGGGGGCGAAATGGTCCAACGTCCTGACTTTC,NA,TRBJ2-6,NA,TRBV20-1
CATSDRGSNQPQHF,TGTGCCACCTCCGATAGGGGTAGCAATCAGCCCCAGCATTTT,NA,TRBJ1-5,many,TRBV24-1
CASSWNMNTEAFF,TGTGCCAGCAGTTGGAACATGAACACTGAAGCTTTCTTT,NA,TRBJ1-1,many,TRBV12-3/TRBV12-4